This TCR beta chain was captured by sequencing in a study of T cell changes during pregnancy in multiple sclerosis. TCRdb's copy holds only in-frame clones and misses some; the assay was immunoSEQ multiplex PCR. Of approximately 130,000 clones detected, approximately 96% appear once; the ten largest clones hold roughly 0.45%. The CDR3 extends over 16 amino acids. Trimming removed 5 bases from V and 8 bases from J; junction bases left unmatched: 8. CDR1 and CDR2 (germline): LNHDA, SQIVND (reference sequence). The chain recombines TRBV19 with TRBJ2-1, with TRBD2 matching 14 bases. The TCR originated in a female donor with multiple sclerosis, enrolled in a pregnancy study. The source material was peripheral blood, sampled after pregnancy. The CDR3 DNA reads as TGTGCCAGTAGTGGGGGACTAGCGGGAGAAGGATATGAGCAGTTCTTC. Translated: CASSGGLAGEGYEQFF. The entire variable domain, with the rest obtained from reference TRBV19 and TRBJ2-1, is as follows: DGGITQSPKYLFRKEGQNVTLSCEQNLNHDAMYWYRQDPGQGLRLIYYSQIVNDFQKGDIAEGYSVSREKKESFPLTVTSAQKNPTAFYLCASSGGLAGEGYEQFFGPGTRLTVL.